This TCR beta chain was retrieved from a study of shared clonotypes between healthy human individuals. The overall study: CD4 naive and CD4 memory each took three plates per donor, while CD8 naive took two and CD8 memory one.

Using immunoSEQ multiplex PCR, the repertoire was profiled, and TCRdb retains in-frame clones only, with some absent. Altogether 2 million to 2.5 million clones are present, 80% to 95% being singletons, with the ten largest covering roughly 0.34%. CDR1 MNHNS and CDR2 SASEGT come from the germline V gene. The CDR3 length is 13 residues. V lost 2 bases and J lost 5, with 10 bases in between. This sequence joins TRBV6-1 and TRBJ2-7; D is ambiguous. Sequencing was done on a sample of naive CD4+ T cells from PBMCs. This sample's subset: CD45RA+ positively selected. The receptor was isolated from a man between 18 and 35 years old in good health. Some clones in this sample may be carry-over from other donors' samples. CDR3 protein: CASSEIIAHEQYF. CDR3 sequence (DNA): TGTGCCAGCAGTGAAATTATTGCCCACGAGCAGTACTTC.